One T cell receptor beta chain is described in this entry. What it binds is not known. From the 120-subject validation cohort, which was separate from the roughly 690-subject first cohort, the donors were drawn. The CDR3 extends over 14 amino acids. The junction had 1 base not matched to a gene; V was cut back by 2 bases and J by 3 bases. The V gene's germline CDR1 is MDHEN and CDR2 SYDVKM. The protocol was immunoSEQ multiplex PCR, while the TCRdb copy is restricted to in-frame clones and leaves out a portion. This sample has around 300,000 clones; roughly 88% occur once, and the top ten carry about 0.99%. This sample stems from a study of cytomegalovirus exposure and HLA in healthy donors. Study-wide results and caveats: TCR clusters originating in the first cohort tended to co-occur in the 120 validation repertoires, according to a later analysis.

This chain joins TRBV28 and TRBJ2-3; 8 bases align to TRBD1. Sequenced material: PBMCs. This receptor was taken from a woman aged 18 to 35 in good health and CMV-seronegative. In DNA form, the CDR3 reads TGTGCCAGCAGTTTAAGACAGGGGACAGATACGCAGTATTTT. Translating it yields CASSLRQGTDTQYF. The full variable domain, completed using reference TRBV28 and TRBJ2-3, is DVKVTQSSRYLVKRTGEKVFLECVQDMDHENMFWYRQDPGLGLRLIYFSYDVKMKEKGDIPEGYSVSREKKERFSLILESASTNQTSMYLCASSLRQGTDTQYFGPGTRLTVL.